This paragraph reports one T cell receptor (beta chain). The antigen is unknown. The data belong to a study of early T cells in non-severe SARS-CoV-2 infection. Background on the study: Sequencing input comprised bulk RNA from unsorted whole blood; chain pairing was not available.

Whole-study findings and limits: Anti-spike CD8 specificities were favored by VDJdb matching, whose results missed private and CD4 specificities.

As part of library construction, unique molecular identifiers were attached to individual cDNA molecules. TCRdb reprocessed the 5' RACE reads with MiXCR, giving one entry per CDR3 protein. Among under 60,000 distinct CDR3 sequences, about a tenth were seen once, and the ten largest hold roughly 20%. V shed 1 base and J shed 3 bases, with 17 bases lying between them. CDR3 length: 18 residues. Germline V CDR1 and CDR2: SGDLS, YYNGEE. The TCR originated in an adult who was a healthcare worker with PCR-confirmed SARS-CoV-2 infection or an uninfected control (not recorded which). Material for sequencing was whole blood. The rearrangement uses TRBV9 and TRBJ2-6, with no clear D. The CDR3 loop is CASSVPFNPYGGANVLTF. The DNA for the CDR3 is TGTGCCAGCAGCGTACCTTTCAACCCCTATGGTGGGGCCAACGTCCTGACTTTC. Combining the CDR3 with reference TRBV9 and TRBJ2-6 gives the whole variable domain DSGVTQTPKHLITATGQRVTLRCSPRSGDLSVYWYQQSLDQGLQFLIQYYNGEERAKGNILERFSAQQFPDLHSELNLSSLELGDSALYFCASSVPFNPYGGANVLTFGAGSRLTVL.